The 5 T cell receptor beta chains listed next were all sequenced from one sample in a study of T-cell memory formation after mild COVID-19. MiXCR was run by TCRdb on the 5' RACE reads, yielding one entry per CDR3 protein. Counted here are 140,000 to 150,000 distinct CDR3 sequences, approximately 25% occurring once; the ten biggest clones make up roughly a quarter. The sample was PBMCs or a T cell subset sorted from them (not recorded which). The receptors shown here come from an adult woman who had mild COVID-19 (a few samples of this study predate the infection). Cell type and time point are not known.

This clonotype turned up a few times. The chain carries TRBV25-1 and TRBJ2-5; maybe TRBD1 (5 bases). The CDR3 covers 12 residues. Germline V lookup: CDR1 MGHDK, CDR2 SYGVNS. V lost 5 bases, J lost 5 bases, and 9 bases lay in between. CDR3 residues: CASSRGWETQYF. Written as DNA, the CDR3 is TGTGCCAGCAGTAGGGGCTGGGAGACCCAGTACTTC.

This clonotype was counted a few times. The gene calls are TRBV5-1 and TRBJ2-7; perhaps TRBD2 as D (6 bases). Germline V lookup: CDR1 SGHRS, CDR2 YFSETQ. The V gene lost 4 bases and the J gene lost 0 bases, with 11 bases spanning the gap. This CDR3 is 14 amino acids long. The CDR3 DNA reads TGCGCCAGCAGCGGGGGGACTGCCTCCTACGAGCAGTACTTC. Residues: CASSGGTASYEQYF.

The CDR3 region is CASSLAGGSTEAFF. CDR3 nucleotide sequence: TGCGCCAGCAGCTTGGCTGGGGGCTCCACTGAAGCTTTCTTT. The V call is TRBV5-1, the J call TRBJ1-1, with D perhaps TRBD1 (6 bases). V dropped 0 bases and J dropped 4 bases, with 10 bases sitting between them. This CDR3 has 14 amino acids. CDR1 is SGHRS, CDR2 YFSETQ, per germline.

The chain combines TRBV30 with TRBJ1-4; tentative D call: TRBD1 (5 bases). Germline values: CDR1 GTSNPN, CDR2 SVGIG (reference sequence). The CDR3 consists of 15 residues. Between the trimmed V and J ends, which lost 6 bases and 0 bases, there was a span of 14 bases. In DNA, the CDR3 is TGTGCCTGCGGGGACGGACTCTCAACTAATGAAAAACTGTTTTTT. Encoded protein: CACGDGLSTNEKLFF. The entire variable domain, with the rest obtained from reference TRBV30 and TRBJ1-4, is as follows: SQTIHQWPATLVQPVGSPLSLECTVEGTSNPNLYWYRQAAGRGLQLLFYSVGIGQISSEVPQNLSASRPQDRQFILSSKKLLLSDSGFYLCACGDGLSTNEKLFFGSGTQLSVL.

The CDR3 loop is CASSLDYGNQPQHF. The CDR3 bases are TGTGCCAGCAGCTTAGATTATGGAAATCAGCCCCAGCATTTT. V is TRBV7-8 and J is TRBJ1-5, with D hard to call. Germline CDR1 and CDR2: SGHVS and FQNEAQ. The CDR3 is 14 amino acids. Deletions cut 1 base from V and 4 bases from J, with 8 bases between.